The 28 T cell receptor beta chains reported below all come from one sample, sequenced in a study of T cell responses to AZD1222 COVID-19 vaccine. Profiling relied on immunoSEQ multiplex PCR, and the TCRdb table lists in-frame clones only, not all of them. Of some 150,000 clones listed, more than 70% are singletons. The sample in question was peripheral blood, obtained 28 days after the second AZD1222 dose. The receptors stem from an adult who received the AZD1222 COVID-19 vaccine.

V is TRBV12-5 and J is TRBJ2-2, with D possibly being TRBD2 (6 bases). The length of the CDR3 is 17 residues. V shed 3 bases and J shed 4 bases, with 18 bases lying between them. Germline values: CDR1 LGHNT, CDR2 FRNRAP. The CDR3, as DNA: TGTGCTAGTGGTTTTGCCGGGACTGTTGCCGGCACCGGGGAGCTGTTTTTT. It encodes CASGFAGTVAGTGELFF.

As DNA, the CDR3 is TGTGCCAGCAGCTCGTGGGGACAGGGTCAGACCTACGAGCAGTACTTC. The encoded protein is CASSSWGQGQTYEQYF. The rearrangement uses TRBV28 and TRBJ2-7; TRBD1 aligns across 9 bases. The length of the CDR3 is 16 residues. The germline CDR1 and CDR2 sequences are MDHEN and SYDVKM. The ends lost 6 bases at V and 2 bases at J; junction bases unmatched: 11.

The chain couples TRBV11-2 to TRBJ2-3, with D maybe TRBD2 (6 bases). Trimming shortened V by 1 base and J by 3 bases, and 20 bases separated the two germline ends. Per germline, CDR1 SGHAT and CDR2 FQNNGV. CDR3 length: 18 residues. The CDR3 is CASSLVVGRESLTDTQYF. In nucleotides, the CDR3 is TGTGCCAGCAGCTTAGTAGTTGGGCGGGAATCGTTGACAGATACGCAGTATTTT. Using reference TRBV11-2 and TRBJ2-3 for the parts outside the CDR3, the full variable domain is EAGVAQSPRYKIIEKRQSVAFWCNPISGHATLYWYQQILGQGPKLLIQFQNNGVVDDSQLPKDRFSAERLKGVDSTLKIQPAKLEDSAVYLCASSLVVGRESLTDTQYFGPGTRLTVL.

The rearrangement joins TRBV14 to TRBJ2-5; the D gene could be TRBD1 or TRBD2 (5 bases each). The CDR3 consists of 15 residues. Per the germline V gene, CDR1 is SGHDN and CDR2 is FVKESK. V lost 0 bases to trimming and J lost 9 bases, with 17 bases between them. The CDR3 sequence: CASSQDGYTWGSQYF. The CDR3 nucleotides read TGTGCCAGCAGCCAAGATGGGTACACCTGGGGGTCCCAGTACTTC.

J is TRBJ1-6 and V is TRBV9, with TRBD1 matching 10 bases. CDR3 length: 14 residues. The V gene's germline CDR1 is SGDLS and CDR2 YYNGEE. Trimming cost V 3 bases and J 11 bases; bases outside gene matches: 5. In DNA form, the CDR3 reads TGTGCCAGCAGCGCGGGGACAGGGGTTGCACCCCTCCACTTT. Its protein is CASSAGTGVAPLHF.

This clone was picked up one time. The sample carries other DNA sequences with the same CDR3. This CDR3 is CASSQVGTEAFF. The CDR3 DNA follows: TGTGCCAGCAGCCAAGTGGGGACTGAAGCTTTCTTT. This rearrangement joins TRBV3-1 (or the pseudogene TRBV3-2) to TRBJ1-1; no clear D. Germline loops: CDR1 LGHDT, CDR2 YNNKEL (reference sequence). CDR3 size: 12 residues. The germline V and J ends were trimmed by 1 base and 5 bases, with 5 bases remaining between them.

The chain couples TRBV11-2 to TRBJ2-6; a weak D match, TRBD2 (6 bases). CDR3 length: 16 amino acids. CDR1 and CDR2 (germline): SGHAT, FQNNGV. V dropped 1 base and J dropped 0 bases, with 7 bases sitting between them. CDR3 DNA: TGTGCCAGCAGCTTAGTGCGGGGCTCTGGGGCCAACGTCCTGACTTTC. It is translated as CASSLVRGSGANVLTF. Combining the CDR3 with reference TRBV11-2 and TRBJ2-6 gives the whole variable domain EAGVAQSPRYKIIEKRQSVAFWCNPISGHATLYWYQQILGQGPKLLIQFQNNGVVDDSQLPKDRFSAERLKGVDSTLKIQPAKLEDSAVYLCASSLVRGSGANVLTFGAGSRLTVL.

V usage is TRBV29-1 and J usage is TRBJ1-2, with D uncertain. V dropped 4 bases and J dropped 6 bases, with 15 bases sitting between them. This CDR3 is 13 amino acids long. Germline V gives CDR1 SQVTM, CDR2 ANQGSEA. The CDR3 sequence is CSVGNIDMNGYTF. CDR3 coding DNA: TGCAGCGTTGGCAACATCGACATGAATGGCTACACCTTC.

The chain employs TRBV27 and TRBJ2-5, with 7 positions matching TRBD2. The germline V gene has CDR1 MNHEY and CDR2 SMNVEV (reference sequence). The V segment lost 2 bases and the J segment 1 base; nucleotides outside the gene matches: 7. This CDR3 spans 16 amino acids. CDR3 residues: CASSLGGRTTQETQYF. In DNA form, the CDR3 reads TGTGCCAGCAGTTTAGGCGGGAGAACGACCCAAGAGACCCAGTACTTC.

V usage is TRBV29-1 and J usage is TRBJ2-3, with 11 bases matching TRBD2. V dropped 3 bases and J dropped 2; count of bases not matched to a gene: 10. CDR3 size: 17 residues. Germline V gene sequence: CDR1 SQVTM, CDR2 ANQGSEA. The CDR3 coding sequence is TGCAGCGTTGAGGGGGCACTAGCGGGAGTGCCCACAGATACGCAGTATTTT. It yields the protein CSVEGALAGVPTDTQYF.

The chain carries TRBV7-3 and TRBJ2-7, with D possibly matching TRBD2 (5 bases). This CDR3 comprises 13 residues. Germline lookup yields CDR1 SGHTA and CDR2 FQGTGA. Deletions cut 1 base from V and 6 bases from J, with 10 bases between. CDR3 sequence reads: CASSLSGYGEQYF. The CDR3, as DNA: TGTGCCAGCAGCTTAAGCGGGTACGGCGAGCAGTACTTC.

For this clone: This CDR3 is also generated by other DNA sequences in the sample. The chain carries TRBV18 and TRBJ1-1; 7 positions match TRBD1. Germline CDR1 is KGHSH and CDR2 is LQKENI. This CDR3 spans 14 amino acids. V lost 6 bases to trimming and J lost 1 base; unmatched junction nucleotides: 5. CDR3 loop: CASSPGTENTEAFF. In DNA, the CDR3 is TGTGCCAGCTCCCCCGGGACAGAGAACACTGAAGCTTTCTTT.

In nucleotides, the CDR3 is TGCGCCAGCGGAGCATTCAGGGGAGATACGCAGTATTTT. Protein: CASGAFRGDTQYF. The chain recombines TRBV5-1 with TRBJ2-3, with D perhaps matching TRBD1 (6 bases). The CDR3 covers 13 residues. CDR1 and CDR2 (germline): SGHRS, YFSETQ. The ends were cut back, 7 bases at V and 5 bases at J, with 14 bases in the middle.

The V gene is TRBV6-5, the J gene TRBJ2-7; D call uncertain. Looked up from germline, CDR1 is MNHEY and CDR2 is SVGAGI. This CDR3 contains 13 residues. V was pared by 2 bases and J by 7 bases, with 12 bases between. This CDR3 reads CASSYGTMGEQYF. DNA of the CDR3: TGTGCCAGCAGTTACGGTACTATGGGGGAGCAGTACTTC.

The count of this clone is one. V gene TRBV28 combines with J gene TRBJ2-7; 8 positions agree with TRBD1. There are 15 residues in the CDR3. Germline V gives CDR1 MDHEN, CDR2 SYDVKM. V shed 8 bases and J 2 bases; nucleotides not matched to a gene: 11. The CDR3 bases are TGTGCCAGCTATACTCCGGGACAGGCAGCCTACGAGCAGTACTTC. This encodes CASYTPGQAAYEQYF. The whole variable domain, filled in from reference TRBV28 and TRBJ2-7, reads DVKVTQSSRYLVKRTGEKVFLECVQDMDHENMFWYRQDPGLGLRLIYFSYDVKMKEKGDIPEGYSVSREKKERFSLILESASTNQTSMYLCASYTPGQAAYEQYFGPGTRLTVT.

The CDR3 DNA reads TGTGCCACCAGCAGAGGAAGGGGCTACCCACCAAACAATGAGCAGTTCTTC. It is translated as CATSRGRGYPPNNEQFF. The gene calls are TRBV15 and TRBJ2-1; the D gene is possibly TRBD1 (5 bases). Germline lookup yields CDR1 LNHNV and CDR2 YYDKDF (reference sequence). V was cut by 1 base and J by 5 bases, with 18 bases left in between. This CDR3 comprises 17 residues.

The chain is built from TRBV9 and TRBJ2-1; 8 nucleotides match TRBD2. The CDR3 runs to 15 residues. V dropped 4 bases and J dropped 5; count of bases not matched to a gene: 8. Germline CDR1 reads SGDLS; CDR2 reads YYNGEE. For the CDR3, the DNA is TGTGCCAGCAGCCCGGGACTAGAAATTAACAATGAGCAGTTCTTC. This encodes CASSPGLEINNEQFF. The whole variable domain, remainder taken from reference TRBV9 and TRBJ2-1, is DSGVTQTPKHLITATGQRVTLRCSPRSGDLSVYWYQQSLDQGLQFLIQYYNGEERAKGNILERFSAQQFPDLHSELNLSSLELGDSALYFCASSPGLEINNEQFFGPGTRLTVL.

The chain uses TRBV6-5 and TRBJ2-1, with TRBD1 matching 10 bases. In germline, CDR1 is MNHEY, CDR2 SVGAGI. J gave up 11 bases and V 5 bases, and 9 bases lay outside the gene matches. The CDR3 sequence is 14 residues long. The CDR3 is CASSPGTGVSQQFF. In DNA form, the CDR3 reads TGTGCCAGCAGTCCCGGGACAGGGGTCTCGCAGCAGTTCTTC.

This clone appeared once. The J gene is TRBJ2-3, the V gene TRBV5-4; the D is unclear. CDR1 is SGHNT, CDR2 YYREEE, per germline (reference sequence). CDR3 length equals 11 residues. The germline V and J ends were trimmed by 0 bases and 4 bases, with 0 bases remaining between them. The CDR3, as DNA: TGTGCCAGCAGCTTGGCAGATACGCAGTATTTT. It is translated as CASSLADTQYF.

This clone was observed a single time. The chain has TRBV4-1 and TRBJ1-1; the D is unclear. The ends were cut back, 3 bases at V and 1 base at J, with 12 bases in the middle. CDR3 length: 15 amino acids. Germline V gene sequence: CDR1 MGHRA, CDR2 YSYEKL. The DNA of the CDR3 is TGCGCCAGCAGCCAGAGAGCGCACCCGAACACTGAAGCTTTCTTT. This sequence encodes CASSQRAHPNTEAFF.

This rearrangement joins TRBV25-1 to TRBJ2-3; D is unclear. V lost 4 bases and J 4 bases, leaving 6 bases between the germline ends. The length of the CDR3 is 12 residues. From germline, CDR1 is MGHDK and CDR2 SYGVNS. This chain's CDR3 is CASSARSDTQYF. The CDR3 nucleotides are TGTGCCAGCAGTGCCCGGTCAGATACGCAGTATTTT.

The V and J genes are TRBV28 and TRBJ1-5; TRBD1 aligns across 7 bases. Germline V gene lookup returns CDR1 MDHEN and CDR2 SYDVKM. The junction had 17 bases not matched to a gene; V was cut back by 11 bases and J by 4 bases. CDR3 length equals 16 residues. The CDR3 reads CAGSMGGTVGNQPQHF. The DNA of the CDR3 is TGTGCCGGATCCATGGGGGGGACAGTGGGTAATCAGCCCCAGCATTTT.

In DNA, the CDR3 is TGCAGCGCCAAGACAGGGGGTACCACAGATACGCAGTATTTT. As protein: CSAKTGGTTDTQYF. The chain is built from TRBV29-1 and TRBJ2-3; 9 bases line up with TRBD1. From germline, CDR1 is SQVTM and CDR2 ANQGSEA. With 7 bases clipped from V and 2 bases from J, the junction kept 7 bases outside the gene matches. There are 14 residues in the CDR3.

The gene calls are TRBV5-4 and TRBJ2-1; 9 bases agree with TRBD2. This CDR3 comprises 15 residues. Trimming at V came to 0 bases and at J to 3 bases, leaving 1 base not matched to a gene. Looked up from germline, CDR1 is SGHNT and CDR2 is YYREEE (reference sequence). CDR3 in DNA: TGTGCCAGCAGCTTGGGTAGCGGGGGCTACAATGAGCAGTTCTTC. Protein: CASSLGSGGYNEQFF.

This rearrangement joins TRBV5-1 to TRBJ2-7; possible D gene TRBD2, 6 bases. The CDR3 totals 14 residues. Germline V CDR1 and CDR2: SGHRS, YFSETQ. Between the trimmed V and J ends, which lost 6 bases and 3 bases, there was a span of 16 bases. The CDR3 DNA is TGCGCCAGCAACGGGGGTGTGGGCGACTACGAGCAGTACTTC. Protein: CASNGGVGDYEQYF. The whole variable domain, remainder taken from reference TRBV5-1 and TRBJ2-7, is KAGVTQTPRYLIKTRGQQVTLSCSPISGHRSVSWYQQTPGQGLQFLFEYFSETQRNKGNFPGRFSGRQFSNSRSEMNVSTLELGDSALYLCASNGGVGDYEQYFGPGTRLTVT.

The rearrangement uses TRBV14 and TRBJ1-1; D gene uncertain. The CDR3 totals 15 residues. Per the germline V gene, CDR1 is SGHDN and CDR2 is FVKESK. Trimming shortened V by 3 bases and J by 6 bases, and 17 bases separated the two germline ends. The CDR3 bases are TGTGCCAGCAGCCAGATACCTTCGGACCACTCTGAAGCTTTCTTT. It specifies CASSQIPSDHSEAFF.

The chain uses TRBV19 and TRBJ2-2, with D perhaps matching TRBD2 (5 bases). Trimming shortened V by 9 bases and J by 8 bases, and 19 bases separated the two germline ends. CDR1 is LNHDA, CDR2 SQIVND, per germline (reference sequence). The CDR3 is 14 amino acids. The DNA for the CDR3 is TGTGCCAGCACCCCCGCGGAGGCGGTTGGGGAGCTGTTTTTT. Encoded protein: CASTPAEAVGELFF.

The V call is TRBV2, the J call TRBJ1-3; D is possibly TRBD1 (5 bases). V was pared by 6 bases and J by 0 bases, with 15 bases between. Germline-derived CDR1 and CDR2 are SNHLY and FYNNEI. The CDR3 is 16 residues long. DNA for the CDR3: TGTGCCAGCAGCCCCCCCCTCGGGGGCTCTGGAAACACCATATATTTT. Translated: CASSPPLGGSGNTIYF.